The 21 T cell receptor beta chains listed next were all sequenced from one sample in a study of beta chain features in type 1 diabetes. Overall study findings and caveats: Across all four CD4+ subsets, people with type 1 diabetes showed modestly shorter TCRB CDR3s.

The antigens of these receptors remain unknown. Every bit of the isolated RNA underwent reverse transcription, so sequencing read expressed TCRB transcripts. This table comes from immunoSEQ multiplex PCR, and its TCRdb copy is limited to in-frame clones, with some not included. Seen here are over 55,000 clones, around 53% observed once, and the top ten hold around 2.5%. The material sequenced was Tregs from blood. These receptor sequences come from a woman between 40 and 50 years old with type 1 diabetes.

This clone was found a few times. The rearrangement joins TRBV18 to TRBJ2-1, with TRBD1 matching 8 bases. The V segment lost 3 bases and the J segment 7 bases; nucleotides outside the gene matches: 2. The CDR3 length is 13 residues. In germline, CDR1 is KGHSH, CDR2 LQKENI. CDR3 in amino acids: CASSPRQGNEQFF. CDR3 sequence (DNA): TGTGCCAGCTCACCTCGACAGGGGAATGAGCAGTTCTTC.

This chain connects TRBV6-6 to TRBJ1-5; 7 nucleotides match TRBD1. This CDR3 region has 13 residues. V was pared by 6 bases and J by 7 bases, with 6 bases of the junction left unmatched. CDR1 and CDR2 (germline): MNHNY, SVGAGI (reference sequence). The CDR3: CASSRDREQPQHF. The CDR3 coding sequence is TGTGCCAGCAGCCGAGACAGGGAGCAGCCCCAGCATTTT.

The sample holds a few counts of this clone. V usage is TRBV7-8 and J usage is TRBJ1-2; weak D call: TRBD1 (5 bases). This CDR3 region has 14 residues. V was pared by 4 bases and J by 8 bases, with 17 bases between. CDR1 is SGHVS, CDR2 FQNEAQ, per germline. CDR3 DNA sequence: TGTGCCAGCAGCTCCCAGGGAGGGCTGGAGGGCTACACCTTC. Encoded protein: CASSSQGGLEGYTF.

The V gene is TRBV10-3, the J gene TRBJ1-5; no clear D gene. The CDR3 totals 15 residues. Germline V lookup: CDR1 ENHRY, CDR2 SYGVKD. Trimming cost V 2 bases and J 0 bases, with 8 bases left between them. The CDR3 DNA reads TGTGCCATCAGTGAGGGAGCGATTAGCAATCAGCCCCAGCATTTT. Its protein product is CAISEGAISNQPQHF.

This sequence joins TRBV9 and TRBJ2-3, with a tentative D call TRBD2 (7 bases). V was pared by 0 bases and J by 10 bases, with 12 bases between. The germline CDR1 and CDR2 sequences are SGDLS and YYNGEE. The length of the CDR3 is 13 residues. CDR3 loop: CASSVEGGDPQYF. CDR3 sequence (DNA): TGTGCCAGCAGCGTAGAAGGGGGGGATCCGCAGTATTTT.

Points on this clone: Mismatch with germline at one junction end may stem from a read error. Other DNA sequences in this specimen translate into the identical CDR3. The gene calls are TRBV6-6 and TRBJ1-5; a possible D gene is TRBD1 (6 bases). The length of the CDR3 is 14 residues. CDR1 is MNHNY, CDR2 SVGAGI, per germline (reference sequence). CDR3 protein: CASRLTGEGQPQHF. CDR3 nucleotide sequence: TGCGCCAGCAGACTGACAGGTGAGGGTCAGCCCCAGCATTTT.

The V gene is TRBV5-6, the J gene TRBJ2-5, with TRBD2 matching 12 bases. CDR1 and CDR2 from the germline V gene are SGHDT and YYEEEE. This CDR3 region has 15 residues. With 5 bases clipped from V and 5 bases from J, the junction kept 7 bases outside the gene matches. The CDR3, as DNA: TGTGCCAGCAGTTTCTGGACTAGCGGGAAGGAGACCCAGTACTTC. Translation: CASSFWTSGKETQYF.

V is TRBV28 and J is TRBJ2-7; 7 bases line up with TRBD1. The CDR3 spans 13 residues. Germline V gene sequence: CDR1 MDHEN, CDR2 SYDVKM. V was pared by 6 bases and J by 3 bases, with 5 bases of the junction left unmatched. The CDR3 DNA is TGTGCCAGCAGGAAGACAGGGCGCTACGAGCAGTACTTC. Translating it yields CASRKTGRYEQYF.

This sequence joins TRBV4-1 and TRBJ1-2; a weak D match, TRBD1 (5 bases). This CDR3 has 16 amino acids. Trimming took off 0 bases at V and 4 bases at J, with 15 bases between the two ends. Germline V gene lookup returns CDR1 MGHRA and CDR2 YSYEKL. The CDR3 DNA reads TGCGCCAGCAGCCAAGATGCAGGGACTTTCTCCTATGGCTACACCTTC. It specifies CASSQDAGTFSYGYTF.

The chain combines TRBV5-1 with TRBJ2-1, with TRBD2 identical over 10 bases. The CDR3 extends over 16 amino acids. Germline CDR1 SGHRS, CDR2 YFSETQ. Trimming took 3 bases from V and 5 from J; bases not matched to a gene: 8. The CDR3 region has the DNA TGCGCCAGCAGCTCCGAGGGAGCGGGAGGGCACAATGAGCAGTTCTTC. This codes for CASSSEGAGGHNEQFF. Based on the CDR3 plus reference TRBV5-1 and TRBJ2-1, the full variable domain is KAGVTQTPRYLIKTRGQQVTLSCSPISGHRSVSWYQQTPGQGLQFLFEYFSETQRNKGNFPGRFSGRQFSNSRSEMNVSTLELGDSALYLCASSSEGAGGHNEQFFGPGTRLTVL.

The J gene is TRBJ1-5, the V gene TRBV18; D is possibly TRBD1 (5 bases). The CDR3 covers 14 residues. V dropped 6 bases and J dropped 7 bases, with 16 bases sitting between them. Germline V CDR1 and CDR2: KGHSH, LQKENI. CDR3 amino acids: CASSPSGGRQPQHF. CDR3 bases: TGTGCCAGCTCCCCGTCGGGGGGAAGGCAGCCCCAGCATTTT.

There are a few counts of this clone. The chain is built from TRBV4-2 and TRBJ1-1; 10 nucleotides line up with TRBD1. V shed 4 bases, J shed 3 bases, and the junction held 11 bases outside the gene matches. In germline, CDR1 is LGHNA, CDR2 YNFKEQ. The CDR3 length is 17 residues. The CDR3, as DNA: TGTGCCAGCAGCCCCTCGCCGACAGGGGGCGAATACACTGAAGCTTTCTTT. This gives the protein CASSPSPTGGEYTEAFF.

The CDR3 sequence: CASSLRGQETQYF. In DNA form, the CDR3 reads TGTGCCAGCAGCTTAAGAGGACAAGAGACCCAGTACTTC. This sequence joins TRBV5-4 and TRBJ2-5; D not certain. The CDR3 totals 13 residues. The ends were cut back, 2 bases at V and 2 bases at J, with 7 bases in the middle. Germline CDR1 SGHNT, CDR2 YYREEE (reference sequence).

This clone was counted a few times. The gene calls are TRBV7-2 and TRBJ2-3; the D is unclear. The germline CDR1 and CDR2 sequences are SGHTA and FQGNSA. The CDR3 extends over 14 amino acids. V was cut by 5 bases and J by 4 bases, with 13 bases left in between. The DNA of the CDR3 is TGTGCCAGCAGCCCTGATATACGGGCAGATACGCAGTATTTT. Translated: CASSPDIRADTQYF.

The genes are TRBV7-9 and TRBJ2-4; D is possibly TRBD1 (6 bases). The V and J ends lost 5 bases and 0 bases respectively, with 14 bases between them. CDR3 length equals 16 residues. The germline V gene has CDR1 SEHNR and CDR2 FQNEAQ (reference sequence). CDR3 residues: CASSADPGVAKNIQYF. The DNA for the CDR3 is TGTGCCAGCAGCGCGGACCCAGGGGTAGCCAAAAACATTCAGTACTTC.

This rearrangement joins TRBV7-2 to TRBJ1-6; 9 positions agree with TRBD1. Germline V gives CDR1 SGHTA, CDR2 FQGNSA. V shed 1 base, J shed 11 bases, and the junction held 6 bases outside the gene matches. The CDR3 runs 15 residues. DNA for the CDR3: TGTGCCAGCAGCTTAGACAGGGGGCTTGTGGCACCCCTCCACTTT. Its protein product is CASSLDRGLVAPLHF.

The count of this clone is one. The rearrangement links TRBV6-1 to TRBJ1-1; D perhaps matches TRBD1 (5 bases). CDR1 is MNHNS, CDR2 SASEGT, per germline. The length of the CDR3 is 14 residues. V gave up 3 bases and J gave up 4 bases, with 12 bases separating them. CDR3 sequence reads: CASSEAPRGTEAFF. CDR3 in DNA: TGTGCCAGCAGTGAGGCACCTAGGGGCACTGAAGCTTTCTTT.

DNA of the CDR3: TGTGCCAGCAGTCCCTGGATCGGGACTTACTCCTACAATGAGCAGTTCTTC. It encodes CASSPWIGTYSYNEQFF. The gene calls are TRBV28 and TRBJ2-1; maybe TRBD2 (6 bases). Looked up from germline, CDR1 is MDHEN and CDR2 is SYDVKM. Deletions cut 5 bases from V and 0 bases from J, with 17 bases between. The length of the CDR3 is 17 residues.

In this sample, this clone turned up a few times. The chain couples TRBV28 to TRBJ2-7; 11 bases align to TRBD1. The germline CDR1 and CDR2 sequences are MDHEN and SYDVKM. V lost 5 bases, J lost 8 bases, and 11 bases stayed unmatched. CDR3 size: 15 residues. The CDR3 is CASSRGTGGRGKQYF. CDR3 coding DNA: TGTGCCAGCAGTAGGGGGACAGGGGGACGTGGAAAGCAGTACTTC.

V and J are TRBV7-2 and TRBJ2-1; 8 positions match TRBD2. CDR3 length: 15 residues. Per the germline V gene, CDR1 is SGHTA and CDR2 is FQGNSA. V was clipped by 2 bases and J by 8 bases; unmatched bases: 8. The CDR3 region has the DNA TGTGCCAGCAGCTTACTTGCGGGGGGATGGGATGAGCAGTTCTTC. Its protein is CASSLLAGGWDEQFF.

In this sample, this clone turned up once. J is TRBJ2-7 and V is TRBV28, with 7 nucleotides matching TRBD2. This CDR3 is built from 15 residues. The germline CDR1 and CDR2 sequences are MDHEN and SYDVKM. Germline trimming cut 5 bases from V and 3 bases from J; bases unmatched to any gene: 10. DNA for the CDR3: TGTGCCAGCAGTCCCCGCAGCGGGAATCTCTACGAGCAGTACTTC. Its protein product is CASSPRSGNLYEQYF.